One sample yielded the 15 T cell receptor beta chains listed below, sequenced in a study of shared clonotypes between healthy human individuals (dated by TCRdb to about 2020). Libraries were constructed by the immunoSEQ multiplex PCR assay. TCRdb obtained this table from immuneACCESS and retained in-frame rearrangements with V and J assigned. These tables miss some clones; where compared with another copy, unresolved V genes account for less than half of the shortfall, and the remainder is unexplained. The sample yields about 600,000 clones; approximately 97% were counted once. The ten most abundant clones make up 0.045% to 0.07% of the sample. The sequencing sample was made of naive CD4+ T cells sorted from blood. The sample's cell subset or site label is to be understood as: CD45RA+ positively selected. These receptors were collected from a woman in her twenties or thirties in good health.

The chain links TRBV7-9 to TRBJ1-1; D is uncertain. CDR1 and CDR2 from the germline V gene are SEHNR and FQNEAQ (reference sequence). This CDR3 has 15 amino acids. The V end lost 5 bases, the J end lost 0 bases, and 13 bases lay between the germline ends. CDR3 region: CASSPHGQMNTEAFF. The CDR3 coding sequence is TGTGCCAGCAGCCCGCATGGTCAAATGAACACTGAAGCTTTCTTT.

The chain couples TRBV7-9 to TRBJ1-1; D is ambiguous. This CDR3 contains 15 residues. Trimming took 5 bases from V and 0 from J, leaving 13 bases between them. The germline V gene encodes CDR1 SEHNR and CDR2 FQNEAQ (reference sequence). The CDR3 nucleotides are TGTGCCAGCAGCCCCTGGACGGGGATGAACACTGAAGCTTTCTTT. Translation: CASSPWTGMNTEAFF. Full variable domain (outside the CDR3, taken from reference TRBV7-9 and TRBJ1-1): DTGVSQNPRHKITKRGQNVTFRCDPISEHNRLYWYRQTLGQGPEFLTYFQNEAQLEKSRLLSDRFSAERPKGSFSTLEIQRTEQGDSAMYLCASSPWTGMNTEAFFGQGTRLTVV.

V usage is TRBV2 and J usage is TRBJ2-1; a weak D match, TRBD2 (5 bases). The ends were cut back, 3 bases at V and 9 bases at J, with 12 bases in the middle. This CDR3 contains 13 residues. Germline values: CDR1 SNHLY, CDR2 FYNNEI. CDR3 coding DNA: TGTGCCAGCAGTGATGATCCGGAGGTTGAGCAGTTCTTC. Its protein product is CASSDDPEVEQFF.

This chain joins TRBV11-2 and TRBJ2-5, with TRBD1 matching 7 bases. With V trimmed by 4 bases and J by 5 bases, 7 bases remained unmatched. CDR1 and CDR2 from the germline V gene are SGHAT and FQNNGV. This CDR3 has 14 amino acids. CDR3 sequence (DNA): TGTGCCAGCAGCTCTGAAGGACAGGACGAGACCCAGTACTTC. It specifies CASSSEGQDETQYF.

V and J are TRBV6-1 and TRBJ2-2; TRBD2 agrees at 8 bases. The V and J ends lost 7 bases and 7 bases, in that order; junction bases with no gene match: 11. Germline CDR1 is MNHNS and CDR2 is SASEGT. The CDR3 has 15 residues. The CDR3 spells CASKTSGLGDGELFF. CDR3 coding DNA: TGTGCCAGCAAAACGTCGGGACTAGGTGACGGGGAGCTGTTTTTT.

The chain combines TRBV4-1 with TRBJ2-7; D call uncertain. Trimming stripped 5 bases from V and 3 bases from J, with 14 bases between. CDR1 MGHRA and CDR2 YSYEKL come from the germline V gene. This CDR3 is built from 14 residues. The CDR3 region has the DNA TGCGCCAGCAGCGTTCTGGACGGATACTACGAGCAGTACTTC. This sequence encodes CASSVLDGYYEQYF.

In its sample, this clone was seen once. The chain recombines TRBV9 with TRBJ2-1, with D uncertain. V lost 3 bases to trimming and J lost 5 bases, with 18 bases between them. This CDR3 spans 16 amino acids. Germline V gene lookup returns CDR1 SGDLS and CDR2 YYNGEE. CDR3 amino acids: CASSAAWRRFDNEQFF. DNA of the CDR3: TGTGCCAGCAGCGCCGCTTGGCGGCGATTCGACAATGAGCAGTTCTTC. Variable domain in full (rest from reference TRBV9 and TRBJ2-1): DSGVTQTPKHLITATGQRVTLRCSPRSGDLSVYWYQQSLDQGLQFLIQYYNGEERAKGNILERFSAQQFPDLHSELNLSSLELGDSALYFCASSAAWRRFDNEQFFGPGTRLTVL.

This chain uses TRBV19 with TRBJ1-2, with D maybe TRBD1 (6 bases). Germline V lookup: CDR1 LNHDA, CDR2 SQIVND (reference sequence). V dropped 4 bases and J dropped 0 bases, with 9 bases sitting between them. CDR3 length: 14 amino acids. For the CDR3, the DNA is TGTGCCAGTAGTAAGGGACAAACTAACTATGGCTACACCTTC. Translation: CASSKGQTNYGYTF.

The chain links TRBV4-1 to TRBJ1-5; D gene ambiguous. V shed 4 bases and J shed 0 bases, with 10 bases lying between them. In germline, CDR1 is MGHRA, CDR2 YSYEKL. The CDR3 is made up of 15 amino acids. Written as DNA, the CDR3 is TGCGCCAGCAGCCTTCAACGGATTAGCAATCAGCCCCAGCATTTT. Amino acids: CASSLQRISNQPQHF.

The genes are TRBV10-3 and TRBJ1-1; D gene ambiguous. This CDR3 spans 14 amino acids. CDR1 and CDR2 (germline): ENHRY, SYGVKD. Trimming took 7 bases from V and 5 from J, leaving 17 bases between them. CDR3 nucleotide sequence: TGTGCCATCACAGCGTTCCAGGATGGGACTGAAGCTTTCTTT. Amino acid sequence: CAITAFQDGTEAFF.

The chain has TRBV5-5 and TRBJ1-1; 8 nucleotides agree with TRBD1. Losses at the gene ends were 3 bases for V and 4 bases for J; bases not matched to a gene: 8. CDR3 length: 15 amino acids. CDR1 is SGHKS and CDR2 is YYEKEE in the germline V gene (reference sequence). The CDR3 region is CASSSLTGVSTEAFF. CDR3 bases: TGTGCCAGCAGCTCGCTGACAGGGGTATCCACTGAAGCTTTCTTT.

The V gene is TRBV28, the J gene TRBJ2-1; D is unresolved. V was trimmed by 0 bases and J by 1 base, leaving 7 bases between them. Germline V CDR1 and CDR2: MDHEN, SYDVKM. The CDR3 runs to 15 residues. CDR3 coding DNA: TGTGCCAGCAGTTTATGGAGAATATCCTACAATGAGCAGTTCTTC. Translating gives CASSLWRISYNEQFF.

The chain employs TRBV6-4 and TRBJ1-4; tentatively, D is TRBD1 (6 bases). Trimming shortened V by 7 bases and J by 7 bases, and 16 bases separated the two germline ends. The CDR3 runs 14 residues. Germline CDR1 and CDR2: MRHNA and SNTAGT. The CDR3 DNA reads TGTGCCAGCATTCGACAGGAATATCGTGAAAAACTGTTTTTT. Translated: CASIRQEYREKLFF.

The chain has TRBV5-1 and TRBJ2-1; tentative D call: TRBD1 (6 bases). This CDR3 spans 15 amino acids. CDR1 and CDR2 (germline): SGHRS, YFSETQ. V was pared by 0 bases and J by 0 bases, with 7 bases between. The CDR3 sequence: CASSLGTASYNEQFF. The DNA for the CDR3 is TGCGCCAGCAGCTTGGGGACAGCCTCCTACAATGAGCAGTTCTTC.

The chain combines TRBV28 with TRBJ1-5; 10 bases match TRBD1. In germline, CDR1 is MDHEN, CDR2 SYDVKM. V shed 8 bases, J shed 5 bases, and the junction held 9 bases outside the gene matches. The length of the CDR3 is 15 residues. CDR3 loop: CASGPPGQGHQPQHF. The CDR3 DNA sequence: TGTGCCAGCGGACCGCCGGGACAGGGGCATCAGCCCCAGCATTTT.